One and the same sample provided the 18 T cell receptor beta chains below, sequenced in a study of blood T cell repertoires in COVID-19. Profiled with immunoSEQ multiplex PCR; TCRdb holds only in-frame clones, not every one. The repertoire holds around 260,000 clones, 80% to 90% seen once, with approximately 4% in the top ten. Sequencing was carried out using PBMCs or T cells enriched from blood (not recorded which). These receptors originate from a woman aged 30 to 39 who had recovered from COVID-19.

The chain carries TRBV5-1 and TRBJ2-3, with D perhaps TRBD1 (5 bases). Germline V gives CDR1 SGHRS, CDR2 YFSETQ. V shed 0 bases and J shed 14 bases, with 19 bases lying between them. The CDR3 has 14 residues. The CDR3 sequence: CASSLEQAFPPWYF. Written as DNA, the CDR3 is TGCGCCAGCAGCTTGGAACAGGCATTCCCCCCGTGGTATTTT.

The genes are TRBV15 and TRBJ1-6, with D possibly TRBD1 on 5 matching bases. This CDR3 is built from 16 residues. The V end was cut by 0 bases, the J end by 7 bases, with 13 bases between. The V gene's germline CDR1 is LNHNV and CDR2 YYDKDF (reference sequence). The chain's CDR3 is CATSRDRGVQNSPLHF. In DNA form, the CDR3 reads TGTGCCACCAGCAGAGATAGGGGTGTCCAGAATTCACCCCTCCACTTT.

The chain links TRBV7-9 to TRBJ2-7; 8 nucleotides match TRBD2. CDR3 size: 16 residues. The germline V gene encodes CDR1 SEHNR and CDR2 FQNEAQ (reference sequence). J gave up 2 bases and V 0 bases, and 6 bases lay outside the gene matches. DNA of the CDR3: TGTGCCAGCAGCTTAGCACCTAGCGGGCCTCCCTACGAGCAGTACTTC. It specifies CASSLAPSGPPYEQYF.

V and J are TRBV5-4 and TRBJ2-3, with D tentatively TRBD2 (5 bases). CDR1 and CDR2 (germline): SGHNT, YYREEE (reference sequence). V gave up 5 bases and J gave up 7 bases, with 11 bases separating them. This CDR3 region has 12 residues. This CDR3 reads CASRPEGNTQYF. The CDR3 DNA reads TGTGCCAGCAGACCCGAGGGAAATACGCAGTATTTT.

This chain connects TRBV6-5 to TRBJ1-1; D is possibly TRBD1 (5 bases). Germline values: CDR1 MNHEY, CDR2 SVGAGI. The germline V and J ends were trimmed by 4 bases and 5 bases, with 17 bases remaining between them. The CDR3 sequence is 15 residues long. The DNA of the CDR3 is TGTGCCAGCAGTTCCCAGGGAGGTGGCAAGACTGAAGCTTTCTTT. Translation gives CASSSQGGGKTEAFF.

This clone appeared a single time. The V and J genes are TRBV19 and TRBJ2-6, with D perhaps matching TRBD2 (5 bases). This CDR3 comprises 15 residues. Trimming shortened V by 3 bases and J by 0 bases, and 6 bases separated the two germline ends. The germline CDR1 and CDR2 sequences are LNHDA and SQIVND (reference sequence). The CDR3, as DNA: TGTGCCAGTAGTATGACTATCTCTGGGGCCAACGTCCTGACTTTC. As protein: CASSMTISGANVLTF.

The J gene is TRBJ2-7, the V gene TRBV10-2, with a weak D call TRBD1 (5 bases). This CDR3 has 13 amino acids. Trimming pared 3 bases from V and 5 bases from J, leaving 11 bases between. CDR1 and CDR2 from the germline V gene are WSHSY and SAAADI. In nucleotides, the CDR3 is TGCGCCAGCAGTGAAACCAGGGTCCACGAGCAGTACTTC. This translates into CASSETRVHEQYF.

J is TRBJ1-5 and V is TRBV2; the match to TRBD1 covers 9 bases. Germline V gives CDR1 SNHLY, CDR2 FYNNEI. The CDR3 loop spans 13 amino acids. Trimming at V came to 11 bases and at J to 3 bases, leaving 5 bases not matched to a gene. The chain's CDR3 is CAGGQGINQPQHF. The CDR3 nucleotides are TGTGCCGGGGGACAGGGAATCAATCAGCCCCAGCATTTT.

In the case of this clone: A read error may account for a junction end that differs from germline. This chain joins TRBV6-1 and TRBJ1-2, with 8 bases matching TRBD1. This CDR3 is built from 10 residues. Germline CDR1 MNHNS, CDR2 SASEGT. CDR3 nucleotide sequence: TGTGCCAGCAGTGAAGACAGGGGGAACTTC. This translates into CASSEDRGNF.

The chain employs TRBV4-2 and TRBJ2-7, with TRBD1 as a possible D gene (5 bases). There are 12 residues in the CDR3. Trimming cost V 4 bases and J 5 bases, with 9 bases left between them. Germline loops: CDR1 LGHNA, CDR2 YNFKEQ. The CDR3 DNA is TGTGCCAGCAGCCCGACAGCGCACGAGCAGTACTTC. Residues: CASSPTAHEQYF.

This clone was seen only a few times. The rearrangement uses TRBV6-5 and TRBJ2-7; TRBD1 matches 7 bases. This CDR3 is built from 14 residues. The germline CDR1 and CDR2 sequences are MNHEY and SVGAGI. The J segment lost 5 bases and the V segment lost 4 bases, leaving 8 bases of the junction unmatched. The CDR3 DNA sequence: TGTGCCAGCAGTTCCGTGACAGGGAAGAACGAGCAGTACTTC. It specifies CASSSVTGKNEQYF.

The rearrangement links TRBV9 to TRBJ2-2; the D is unclear. The germline V and J ends were trimmed by 4 bases and 5 bases, with 15 bases remaining between them. This CDR3 has 15 amino acids. The germline V gene has CDR1 SGDLS and CDR2 YYNGEE. CDR3 residues: CASSSDLTRTGELFF. The CDR3 coding sequence is TGTGCCAGCAGCTCCGACTTGACGAGGACCGGGGAGCTGTTTTTT. Full variable domain (missing parts from reference TRBV9 and TRBJ2-2): DSGVTQTPKHLITATGQRVTLRCSPRSGDLSVYWYQQSLDQGLQFLIQYYNGEERAKGNILERFSAQQFPDLHSELNLSSLELGDSALYFCASSSDLTRTGELFFGEGSRLTVL.

This chain uses TRBV24-1 with TRBJ1-1; D is perhaps TRBD1 (6 bases). The CDR3 runs to 16 residues. Trimming took 5 bases from V and 5 from J, leaving 20 bases between them. The germline gives CDR1 KGHDR, CDR2 SFDVKD. The CDR3 DNA reads as TGTGCCACCAGTGTCCAACTTCACAGGGTTGGGACTGAAGCTTTCTTT. Protein product: CATSVQLHRVGTEAFF.

The chain has TRBV6-5 and TRBJ2-5, with 7 bases lining up with TRBD2. From germline, CDR1 is MNHEY and CDR2 SVGAGI. With V trimmed by 1 base and J by 7 bases, 12 bases remained unmatched. The CDR3 totals 16 residues. The CDR3 loop reads CASSYYREVQEGTQYF. The CDR3 DNA reads as TGTGCCAGCAGTTACTACCGGGAGGTCCAGGAAGGGACCCAGTACTTC.

V and J are TRBV6-5 and TRBJ1-1; TRBD1 might be the D (6 bases). The CDR3 consists of 14 residues. V lost 5 bases, J lost 6 bases, and 16 bases lay in between. CDR1 and CDR2 from the germline V gene are MNHEY and SVGAGI. In nucleotides, the CDR3 is TGTGCCAGCAGTCAGGGAGGGGGATTTGCTGAAGCTTTCTTT. Translation gives CASSQGGGFAEAFF.

The rearrangement joins TRBV5-1 to TRBJ2-1; D gene ambiguous. The germline gives CDR1 SGHRS, CDR2 YFSETQ. The CDR3 runs to 12 residues. V was cut by 2 bases and J by 7 bases, with 7 bases left in between. CDR3 loop: CASSLARNEQFF. The CDR3 DNA sequence: TGCGCCAGCAGCTTAGCACGTAATGAGCAGTTCTTC.

The V and J genes are TRBV28 and TRBJ1-6, with 7 bases identical to TRBD1. With 4 bases clipped from V and 7 bases from J, the junction kept 7 bases outside the gene matches. Germline CDR1 reads MDHEN; CDR2 reads SYDVKM. There are 15 residues in the CDR3. CDR3 sequence: CASSSPTGRNSPLHF. The CDR3 bases are TGTGCCAGCAGTTCGCCGACAGGGAGAAATTCACCCCTCCACTTT.

The chain combines TRBV7-9 with TRBJ2-1; 12 bases are a match to TRBD2. V shed 4 bases and J 3 bases; nucleotides not matched to a gene: 4. This CDR3 region has 16 residues. CDR1 is SEHNR and CDR2 is FQNEAQ in the germline V gene (reference sequence). For the CDR3, the DNA is TGTGCCAGCAGCTCTTGGACTAGCGGGAACTACAATGAGCAGTTCTTC. Protein sequence: CASSSWTSGNYNEQFF.